The 24 T cell receptor beta chains reported below all come from one sample, sequenced in a study of regulatory T cells in long-lasting Graves disease (dated by TCRdb to the early 2020s). Library creation used multiplex PCR. TCRdb records Illumina HiSeq 4000 as the sequencer. TCR beta libraries were built with iRepertoire HTBI primers and Arm-PCR amplification of CDR3 regions. Clones were called with MiXCR by TCRdb after fastp trimmed the public reads at Q25, and only in-frame beta chains were retained. Duplicate CDR3 protein sequences are folded into a single record with the most common DNA and genes. Across this sample there are some 280,000 distinct CDR3 sequences, with 20% to 25% seen only once. Together, the top ten hold about 56% of the sample. What this sample's time point label stands for: persistent/refractory GD, antithyroid drugs over 5 years with positive TRAb. For both TCR sequencing and RNA sequencing, RNA was extracted from PBMCs using TRIzol.

The specimen comprised peripheral blood mononuclear cells (PBMCs), sampled when the disease was refractory, from a patient treated with antithyroid drugs. The receptors were gathered from a female donor with Graves disease.

The V and J genes are TRBV25-1 and TRBJ2-2, with D possibly matching TRBD2 (5 bases). CDR1 is MGHDK and CDR2 is SYGVNS in the germline V gene. Deletions cut 0 bases from V and 0 bases from J, with 8 bases between. This CDR3 region has 16 residues. As DNA, the CDR3 is TGTGCCAGCAGTGAATATGGAGGAGCGAACACCGGGGAGCTGTTTTTT. This encodes CASSEYGGANTGELFF.

This clonotype was seen repeatedly, ten times or more. The V call is TRBV7-2, the J call TRBJ1-4; the match to TRBD1 covers 10 bases. Looked up from germline, CDR1 is SGHTA and CDR2 is FQGNSA. This CDR3 has 14 residues. With V trimmed by 5 bases and J by 8 bases, 5 bases remained unmatched. The chain's CDR3 is CASSPRQGAEKLFF. DNA of the CDR3: TGTGCCAGCAGCCCCAGACAGGGGGCAGAAAAACTGTTTTTT. Looking up the rest from reference TRBV7-2 and TRBJ1-4 gives the full variable domain: GAGVSQSPSNKVTEKGKDVELRCDPISGHTALYWYRQSLGQGLEFLIYFQGNSAPDKSGLPSDRFSAERTGGSVSTLTIQRTQQEDSAVYLCASSPRQGAEKLFFGSGTQLSVL.

V and J are TRBV7-6 and TRBJ2-7; TRBD1 matches 7 bases. The CDR3 contains 14 residues. Trimming cost V 5 bases and J 6 bases; bases outside gene matches: 10. The germline V gene has CDR1 SGHVS and CDR2 FNYEAQ. The chain's CDR3 is CASSPQGPPSEQYF. The CDR3 bases are TGTGCCAGCAGCCCACAGGGGCCACCGTCCGAGCAGTACTTC.

Only a few counts were recorded for this clonotype. This rearrangement joins TRBV30 to TRBJ1-1; TRBD1 is a possible D gene (5 bases). The CDR3 extends over 14 amino acids. V lost 2 bases, J lost 6 bases, and 16 bases lay in between. The germline V gene encodes CDR1 GTSNPN and CDR2 SVGIG (reference sequence). The CDR3 sequence is CAWSFGSGAAEAFF. As DNA, the CDR3 is TGTGCCTGGAGTTTCGGGAGCGGGGCGGCTGAAGCTTTCTTT. Full variable domain (outside the CDR3, taken from reference TRBV30 and TRBJ1-1): SQTIHQWPATLVQPVGSPLSLECTVEGTSNPNLYWYRQAAGRGLQLLFYSVGIGQISSEVPQNLSASRPQDRQFILSSKKLLLSDSGFYLCAWSFGSGAAEAFFGQGTRLTVV.

The gene calls are TRBV14 and TRBJ2-5; D may match TRBD1 or TRBD2 (5 bases each). Per the germline V gene, CDR1 is SGHDN and CDR2 is FVKESK. The CDR3 contains 16 residues. V was shortened by 1 base and J by 5 bases, with 17 bases between the two germline ends. The CDR3 sequence: CASSQVRGRSFETQYF. The CDR3 nucleotides are TGTGCCAGCAGCCAAGTGAGGGGACGGTCGTTTGAGACCCAGTACTTC.

This clonotype was counted only a few times. J is TRBJ2-5 and V is TRBV20-1, with 10 bases matching TRBD1. CDR1 and CDR2 from the germline V gene are DFQATT and SNEGSKA (reference sequence). Trimming cost V 6 bases and J 4 bases; bases outside gene matches: 11. The CDR3 runs 15 residues. CDR3: CSAHGTGDPRETQYF. The CDR3 DNA follows: TGCAGTGCCCACGGGACAGGGGACCCCAGAGAGACCCAGTACTTC.

On this clonotype itself: One junction end disagrees with the germline gene, perhaps due to a read error. The V gene is TRBV5-6, the J gene TRBJ1-2; D is possibly TRBD1 (6 bases). CDR1 SGHDT and CDR2 YYEEEE come from the germline V gene. CDR3 size: 14 residues. The CDR3 spells CAISFSDRNYGYTF. CDR3 DNA sequence: TGTGCCATCAGCTTTTCCGACAGGAACTATGGCTACACCTTC. Filled out from reference TRBV5-6 and TRBJ1-2, the complete variable domain reads DAGVTQSPTHLIKTRGQQVTLRCSPKSGHDTVSWYQQALGQGPQFIFQYYEEEERQRGNFPDRFSGHQFPNYSSELNVNALLLGDSALYLCAISFSDRNYGYTFGSGTRLTVV.

This clonotype was counted at least ten times. CDR3 coding DNA: TGTGCCAGCAGCTCAGCCCCCAGCACCGGGGAGCTGTTTTTT. This gives the protein CASSSAPSTGELFF. The gene calls are TRBV11-3 and TRBJ2-2; D uncertain. The germline CDR1 and CDR2 sequences are SGHNT and YENEEA. The CDR3 covers 14 residues. V dropped 4 bases and J dropped 4 bases, with 10 bases sitting between them. Full variable domain (rest looked up from reference TRBV11-3 and TRBJ2-2): EAGVVQSPRYKIIEKKQPVAFWCNPISGHNTLYWYLQNLGQGPELLIRYENEEAVDDSQLPKDRFSAERLKGVDSTLKIQPAELGDSAVYLCASSSAPSTGELFFGEGSRLTVL.

The J gene is TRBJ2-3, the V gene TRBV7-9; tentatively, D is TRBD1 or TRBD2 (5 bases each). The CDR3 loop spans 16 amino acids. Germline-derived CDR1 and CDR2 are SEHNR and FQNEAQ (reference sequence). V shed 7 bases and J shed 12 bases, with 29 bases lying between them. DNA of the CDR3: TGTGCCAGCAACGACCTGGGACCGAAGCCCCGAGTTACACAGTATTTT. It encodes CASNDLGPKPRVTQYF.

Concerning this clonotype: A read error may produce the germline difference seen at one junction end. The chain couples TRBV15 to TRBJ2-5; either TRBD1 or TRBD2 may fit D (6 bases each). Germline V gene sequence: CDR1 LNHNV, CDR2 YYDKDF (reference sequence). The CDR3 length is 14 residues. CDR3 region: CTTSRGGLQGSQYF. Here the CDR3 DNA reads TGTACCACCAGCAGAGGGGGGCTACAGGGATCGCAGTACTTC.

This clonotype has more than one count but fewer than ten. The DNA of the CDR3 is TGTGCCAGCAGCTTAGATGGGGCTTGGGGCGAGCAGTACTTC. It encodes CASSLDGAWGEQYF. V usage is TRBV7-9 and J usage is TRBJ2-7; perhaps TRBD1 as D (5 bases). The CDR3 spans 14 residues. Trimming left V 1 base short and J 6 bases short, with 13 bases between. The germline V gene encodes CDR1 SEHNR and CDR2 FQNEAQ (reference sequence).

This clonotype was recorded at least ten times. The chain employs TRBV2 and TRBJ2-7, with 7 positions matching TRBD1. CDR3 length: 15 amino acids. The germline V gene has CDR1 SNHLY and CDR2 FYNNEI. V lost 4 bases, J lost 3 bases, and 9 bases stayed unmatched. CDR3: CASSGGQDRIYEQYF. CDR3 in DNA: TGTGCCAGCAGTGGAGGACAGGACAGGATCTACGAGCAGTACTTC.

This clonotype was picked up a small number of times. A much larger clonotype is one base distant, so this may be a read error. V usage is TRBV20-1 and J usage is TRBJ1-1, with D tentatively TRBD1 (5 bases). The length of the CDR3 is 14 residues. Germline assignment: CDR1 DFQATT and CDR2 SNEGSKA (reference sequence). CDR3 bases: TGCAGTGCTAGAGATCAGGGCAGATACACTGAAGCTTCCTTT. Protein: CSARDQGRYTEASF.

This clonotype appeared many times. The chain is built from TRBV7-2 and TRBJ2-4; no reliable D call. CDR1 and CDR2 from the germline V gene are SGHTA and FQGNSA. Deletions cut 5 bases from V and 0 bases from J, with 14 bases between. The CDR3 loop spans 16 amino acids. CDR3 amino acids: CASSTTSTLAKNIQYF. The DNA of the CDR3 is TGTGCCAGCAGCACCACCTCGACCTTAGCCAAAAACATTCAGTACTTC.

This clonotype was counted a few times. The rearrangement uses TRBV30 and TRBJ2-7; D unclear. V shed 5 bases and J shed 6 bases, with 14 bases lying between them. Germline CDR1 is GTSNPN and CDR2 is SVGIG (reference sequence). CDR3 length equals 12 residues. This CDR3 reads CAWSRWSAEQYF. CDR3 coding DNA: TGTGCCTGGTCCCGCTGGTCTGCCGAGCAGTACTTC.

In its sample, this clonotype was seen many times. The chain has TRBV28 and TRBJ1-2; D gene ambiguous. The CDR3 loop spans 11 amino acids. V lost 10 bases and J 4 bases, leaving 10 bases between the germline ends. From germline, CDR1 is MDHEN and CDR2 SYDVKM. The CDR3 nucleotides are TGTGCCACCTCTGAGGTCTATGGCTACACCTTC. Encoded protein: CATSEVYGYTF.

The rearrangement links TRBV11-2 to TRBJ2-1; D unclear. The V end was cut by 4 bases, the J end by 3 bases, with 7 bases between. From germline, CDR1 is SGHAT and CDR2 FQNNGV. This CDR3 region has 13 residues. CDR3 bases: TGTGCCAGCAGCTGGGCGGACTACAATGAGCAGTTCTTC. Translating gives CASSWADYNEQFF.

The chain recombines TRBV7-2 with TRBJ2-7; D remains ambiguous. The CDR3 spans 13 residues. V was pared by 4 bases and J by 5 bases, with 12 bases between. In germline, CDR1 is SGHTA, CDR2 FQGNSA. The CDR3 nucleotides are TGTGCCAGCAGCTCCCCCGAGGTCGACGAGCAGTACTTC. Its protein is CASSSPEVDEQYF.

Many counts were recorded for this clonotype. The chain recombines TRBV12-3 or TRBV12-4 with TRBJ2-1, with TRBD1 matching over 8 bases. The length of the CDR3 is 14 residues. Trimming took 6 bases from V and 5 from J; bases not matched to a gene: 6. CDR3 sequence: CASSTGTGDNEQFF. CDR3 DNA: TGTGCCAGCAGCACAGGGACAGGAGACAATGAGCAGTTCTTC.

The chain recombines TRBV7-9 with TRBJ2-3; no definite D call. Germline values: CDR1 SEHNR, CDR2 FQNEAQ (reference sequence). The CDR3 covers 12 residues. Trimming cost V 3 bases and J 5 bases, with 6 bases left between them. CDR3 amino acids: CASSFGRDTQYF. CDR3 bases: TGTGCCAGCAGCTTTGGGCGAGATACGCAGTATTTT.

The chain recombines TRBV20-1 with TRBJ2-7; 10 nucleotides match TRBD2. The CDR3 totals 16 residues. CDR1 is DFQATT and CDR2 is SNEGSKA in the germline V gene (reference sequence). Trimming cost V 1 base and J 4 bases; bases outside gene matches: 10. The CDR3 sequence is CSARVGRLAGEYEQYF. The CDR3 bases are TGCAGTGCTAGAGTTGGAAGGCTAGCGGGAGAGTACGAGCAGTACTTC.

Only a few counts were recorded for this clonotype. CDR3 in amino acids: CASSFVAGGYTF. The DNA for the CDR3 is TGTGCCAGCAGCTTTGTAGCCGGTGGCTACACCTTC. This rearrangement joins TRBV5-6 to TRBJ1-2; D gene ambiguous. Germline lookup yields CDR1 SGHDT and CDR2 YYEEEE. The ends were cut back, 2 bases at V and 7 bases at J, with 9 bases in the middle. The CDR3 covers 12 residues. Combining the CDR3 with reference TRBV5-6 and TRBJ1-2 gives the whole variable domain DAGVTQSPTHLIKTRGQQVTLRCSPKSGHDTVSWYQQALGQGPQFIFQYYEEEERQRGNFPDRFSGHQFPNYSSELNVNALLLGDSALYLCASSFVAGGYTFGSGTRLTVV.

With respect to this clonotype: A read error may produce the germline difference seen at one junction end. The chain combines TRBV7-2 with TRBJ2-7; the D is unclear. The germline V gene has CDR1 SGHTA and CDR2 FQGNSA. This CDR3 is built from 14 residues. The CDR3 protein is CASNLSNSRYEQYF. The CDR3 DNA sequence: TGTGCCAGCAACTTATCCAATTCTAGGTACGAGCAGTACTTC.

This clonotype was counted at least ten times. The CDR3 reads CASSLGPSYEQYF. The CDR3 DNA reads as TGTGCCAGCAGTTTGGGTCCATCCTACGAGCAGTACTTC. This chain connects TRBV7-2 to TRBJ2-7; D gene ambiguous. CDR1 is SGHTA, CDR2 FQGNSA, per germline. This CDR3 has 13 amino acids. Deletions cut 6 bases from V and 1 base from J, with 10 bases between. Full variable domain (remainder filled in from reference TRBV7-2 and TRBJ2-7): GAGVSQSPSNKVTEKGKDVELRCDPISGHTALYWYRQSLGQGLEFLIYFQGNSAPDKSGLPSDRFSAERTGGSVSTLTIQRTQQEDSAVYLCASSLGPSYEQYFGPGTRLTVT.